This is a list of T cell receptor beta chains from one sample in a study of neoadjuvant anti-PD-1 for oral cavity cancer. Here immunoSEQ multiplex PCR was the method, and the copy in TCRdb shows in-frame clones only, minus some. The sample has about 16,000 clones; around two thirds are singletons. The sequences come from PBMCs, collected before nivolumab (anti-PD-1) treatment. The origin of the receptors is a person aged 40 to 85 with oral cavity squamous cell carcinoma. The CDR3 runs from the conserved cysteine through the conserved F or W.

j_call v_call cdr3_aa
TRBJ1-2 TRBV27 CASSNSGGGYGYTF
TRBJ2-7 TRBV11-2 CASSLGLAGGGYEQYF
TRBJ2-7 TRBV2 CASSTGTGPYEQYF
TRBJ1-2 TRBV5-1 CASSLGDRGGGYTF
TRBJ2-7 TRBV14 CASSRTGLTYEQYF
TRBJ1-5 TRBV6-1 CASGISRQGRQPQHF
TRBJ1-2 TRBV7-9 CASSLGPELGYTF
TRBJ2-1 TRBV2 CASSPGTPTYNEQFF
TRBJ2-2 TRBV30 CAWTRDGGELFF
TRBJ1-2 TRBV11-2 CASSKEGDGYTF
TRBJ1-1 TRBV30 CAWSVGGFPSTEAFF
TRBJ2-2 TRBV6-1 CASSDGPDTGELFF
TRBJ1-5 TRBV6-1 CASKIPGQTQPQHF
TRBJ2-5 TRBV15 CATSRDVVSVETQYF
TRBJ2-5 TRBV5-1 CASRPPGLQETQYF
TRBJ2-1 TRBV11-3 CASSLAGYSYNEQFF
TRBJ1-2 TRBV27 CASSDRDLYGYTF
TRBJ2-5 TRBV25-1 CASSASDFFQETQYF
TRBJ1-2 TRBV19 CASSLRDYGYTF
TRBJ2-2 TRBV9 CASSGITGELFF
TRBJ1-5 TRBV2 CASSEAGQGYGQPQHF
TRBJ2-1 TRBV28 CASTVMGDEQFF
TRBJ2-7 TRBV6-5 CASSTGPYEQYF
TRBJ2-1 TRBV6-1 CASSERSVIHNEQFF
TRBJ1-4 TRBV5-4 CASSSETGEFGKLFF
TRBJ1-2 TRBV7-9 CASSSEGQNYGYTF
TRBJ2-1 TRBV6-1 CASSEAMTSGLYNEQFF
TRBJ1-4 TRBV9 CASSRDGQGKLFF
TRBJ2-7 TRBV13 CASSLSQGYEQYF
TRBJ2-5 TRBV15 CATSTIGTRQETQYF
TRBJ1-5 TRBV7-8 CASSESPGTGALNQPQHF
TRBJ2-7 TRBV19 CASSTTVEGEQYF
TRBJ2-1 TRBV19 CASSHYNEQFF
TRBJ2-1 TRBV4-1 CASSQGRGTSDKTEQFF
TRBJ2-3 TRBV10-1 CASSERTSGTDTQYF
TRBJ2-1 TRBV29-1 CSVVGSGKSEQFF
TRBJ2-1 TRBV5-1 CASSQGLAGVGYEQFF
TRBJ1-4 TRBV27 CASRSGQQNEKLFF
TRBJ2-7 TRBV6-1 CASLSGSYEQYF
TRBJ1-3 TRBV4-1 CASSSGHSGNTIYF
TRBJ2-2 TRBV7-9 CASSWDRGAGELFF
TRBJ2-7 TRBV7-2 CASSFLAGGAYEQYF
TRBJ2-7 TRBV29-1 CSATGLAGTYEQYF
TRBJ2-5 TRBV29-1 CSAGGVAAQETQYF
TRBJ1-5 TRBV6-5 CASSYSSTGNQPQHF